Each of the 22 T cell receptor beta chains below was sequenced from the same sample in a study of cytomegalovirus exposure and HLA in healthy donors. Amplification used 60 Vbeta primers and 13 Jbeta primers. Clones were sequenced by immunoSEQ multiplex PCR, and TCRdb holds only the in-frame ones, with some missing. This sample has 250,000 or so clones; about 84% occur once, and the top ten carry over 1%. Sequencing was done on a sample of PBMCs. All receptors derive from a human donor in good health.

This clone occurred a few times. The chain has TRBV5-1 and TRBJ2-7, with 9 bases aligning to TRBD1. The CDR3 length is 15 residues. The germline V gene has CDR1 SGHRS and CDR2 YFSETQ. With V trimmed by 4 bases and J by 2 bases, 7 bases remained unmatched. The CDR3 sequence: CASSPMGQGTYEQYF. As DNA, the CDR3 is TGCGCCAGCAGCCCGATGGGACAGGGTACCTACGAGCAGTACTTC.

This clone was observed once. The rearrangement uses TRBV19 and TRBJ1-3, with D unresolved. Trimming took off 6 bases at V and 0 bases at J, with 12 bases between the two ends. The length of the CDR3 is 15 residues. The germline CDR1 and CDR2 sequences are LNHDA and SQIVND (reference sequence). The CDR3 protein is CASSPGRFSGNTIYF. The CDR3 nucleotides are TGTGCCAGTAGCCCGGGTCGGTTCTCTGGAAACACCATATATTTT.

The CDR3 DNA reads TGTGCCAGCAGCGTAGGTCAGGGAAATCAGCCCCAGCATTTT. Its translation: CASSVGQGNQPQHF. This chain joins TRBV9 and TRBJ1-5; TRBD1 might be the D (5 bases). This CDR3 has 14 amino acids. Trimming cost V 0 bases and J 4 bases, with 8 bases left between them. The germline V gene encodes CDR1 SGDLS and CDR2 YYNGEE.

The rearrangement links TRBV29-1 to TRBJ2-1; 8 nucleotides agree with TRBD2. CDR1 SQVTM and CDR2 ANQGSEA come from the germline V gene. V gave up 6 bases and J gave up 6 bases; unmatched junction bases: 13. The CDR3 totals 15 residues. CDR3 residues: CSVILADTRGNEQFF. In nucleotides, the CDR3 is TGCAGCGTCATACTAGCGGACACTAGGGGCAATGAGCAGTTCTTC.

The V gene is TRBV7-3, the J gene TRBJ2-1; 7 bases agree with TRBD2. Germline trimming cut 3 bases from V and 3 bases from J; bases unmatched to any gene: 5. CDR1 is SGHTA and CDR2 is FQGTGA in the germline V gene. This CDR3 has 15 residues. The CDR3 loop is CASSFTGTNYNEQFF. CDR3 nucleotides: TGTGCCAGCAGCTTCACCGGGACTAACTACAATGAGCAGTTCTTC.

The rearrangement uses TRBV10-3 and TRBJ2-1; 9 bases line up with TRBD2. V shed 4 bases and J 1 base; nucleotides not matched to a gene: 14. CDR1 ENHRY and CDR2 SYGVKD come from the germline V gene. The CDR3 covers 19 residues. CDR3 loop: CAISVMGPIAGESYNEQFF. For the CDR3, the DNA is TGTGCCATCAGTGTTATGGGACCGATAGCGGGGGAATCCTACAATGAGCAGTTCTTC.

This rearrangement joins TRBV7-9 to TRBJ2-1; the match to TRBD1 covers 7 bases. V gave up 2 bases and J gave up 5 bases; unmatched junction bases: 6. The CDR3 extends over 15 amino acids. The germline V gene has CDR1 SEHNR and CDR2 FQNEAQ (reference sequence). CDR3 sequence (DNA): TGTGCCAGCAGCTTACCAACACAGGGGCACAATGAGCAGTTCTTC. Protein sequence: CASSLPTQGHNEQFF.

This rearrangement joins TRBV5-1 to TRBJ2-2; 9 bases align to TRBD1. The V segment lost 4 bases and the J segment 0 bases; nucleotides outside the gene matches: 7. The germline CDR1 and CDR2 sequences are SGHRS and YFSETQ. This CDR3 is built from 17 residues. The CDR3 sequence is CASSQTGGPPNTGELFF. CDR3 DNA sequence: TGCGCCAGCAGCCAAACAGGGGGCCCGCCGAACACCGGGGAGCTGTTTTTT.

The DNA of the CDR3 is TGTGCCAGCAGCTCCTACCTGGGTTCGGGGGTCAATCAGCCCCAGCATTTT. Its translation: CASSSYLGSGVNQPQHF. The chain links TRBV7-8 to TRBJ1-5; D possibly corresponds to TRBD1 (5 bases). This CDR3 is 17 amino acids long. Trimming took off 4 bases at V and 3 bases at J, with 19 bases between the two ends. In germline, CDR1 is SGHVS, CDR2 FQNEAQ.

This sequence joins TRBV19 and TRBJ1-2; a possible D gene is TRBD1 (6 bases). Germline lookup yields CDR1 LNHDA and CDR2 SQIVND (reference sequence). Trimming shortened V by 4 bases and J by 9 bases, and 21 bases separated the two germline ends. The CDR3 is made up of 15 amino acids. Here the CDR3 reads CASSSGPGAAERYTF. The CDR3 DNA reads TGTGCCAGTAGTAGCGGACCAGGGGCCGCCGAGCGCTACACCTTC.

V usage is TRBV19 and J usage is TRBJ1-1; TRBD1 agrees at 7 bases. CDR1 LNHDA and CDR2 SQIVND come from the germline V gene (reference sequence). Unmatched junction bases numbered 5, after V lost 3 bases and J lost 4 bases. The CDR3 contains 14 residues. The CDR3 DNA sequence: TGTGCCAGTAGTATTACAGGGGCGGGCACTGAAGCTTTCTTT. It is translated as CASSITGAGTEAFF.

Turning to this clone: The same CDR3 also results from other DNA sequences found in this sample. The chain links TRBV5-4 to TRBJ2-6; D call uncertain. The germline gives CDR1 SGHNT, CDR2 YYREEE (reference sequence). V lost 1 base and J 0 bases, leaving 5 bases between the germline ends. CDR3 length: 15 amino acids. In nucleotides, the CDR3 is TGTGCCAGCAGCTTGCCGGGCTCTGGGGCCAACGTCCTGACTTTC. This encodes CASSLPGSGANVLTF.

The V call is TRBV19, the J call TRBJ2-5; TRBD2 agrees at 7 bases. This CDR3 spans 15 amino acids. The V and J ends lost 2 bases and 4 bases, in that order; junction bases with no gene match: 7. Germline V gene sequence: CDR1 LNHDA, CDR2 SQIVND (reference sequence). This CDR3 reads CASSINSGRRETQYF. As DNA, the CDR3 is TGTGCCAGTAGTATAAATAGCGGGCGTCGAGAGACCCAGTACTTC. Based on the CDR3 plus reference TRBV19 and TRBJ2-5, the full variable domain is DGGITQSPKYLFRKEGQNVTLSCEQNLNHDAMYWYRQDPGQGLRLIYYSQIVNDFQKGDIAEGYSVSREKKESFPLTVTSAQKNPTAFYLCASSINSGRRETQYFGPGTRLLVL.

This clone was counted only a few times. This CDR3 is CASSYAGSGADTQYF. In DNA, the CDR3 is TGTGCCAGCAGTTACGCGGGTTCGGGGGCAGATACGCAGTATTTT. This sequence joins TRBV6-5 and TRBJ2-3; D may be TRBD2 (6 bases). Trimming shortened V by 2 bases and J by 4 bases, and 13 bases separated the two germline ends. This CDR3 contains 15 residues. Germline V CDR1 and CDR2: MNHEY, SVGAGI.

This clone turned up a few times. The rearrangement links TRBV7-8 to TRBJ2-5, with D perhaps matching TRBD2 (5 bases). Germline values: CDR1 SGHVS, CDR2 FQNEAQ. V was cut by 1 base and J by 2 bases, with 11 bases left in between. The CDR3 loop spans 15 amino acids. As DNA, the CDR3 is TGTGCCAGCAGCTTAGTGTCCGGACTTCAAGAGACCCAGTACTTC. Translation: CASSLVSGLQETQYF. The full variable domain, with the rest looked up from reference TRBV7-8 and TRBJ2-5, is GAGVSQSPRYKVAKRGQDVALRCDPISGHVSLFWYQQALGQGPEFLTYFQNEAQLDKSGLPSDRFFAERPEGSVSTLKIQRTQQEDSAVYLCASSLVSGLQETQYFGPGTRLLVL.

The chain recombines TRBV4-2 with TRBJ2-7; D is undetermined. Trimming pared 0 bases from V and 2 bases from J, leaving 17 bases between. Germline loops: CDR1 LGHNA, CDR2 YNFKEQ. This CDR3 has 17 amino acids. The CDR3 spells CASSQDGWAAAPYEQYF. The CDR3 DNA reads as TGTGCCAGCAGCCAAGATGGGTGGGCAGCCGCTCCCTACGAGCAGTACTTC.

This clone occurred once. The gene calls are TRBV29-1 and TRBJ1-2, with TRBD1 matching 9 bases. This CDR3 comprises 13 residues. V lost 7 bases and J lost 4; bases outside the gene matches: 7. Per the germline V gene, CDR1 is SQVTM and CDR2 is ANQGSEA. CDR3 DNA: TGCAGCGACGGGGGACAGGGTGGCTATGGCTACACCTTC. Translation: CSDGGQGGYGYTF.

This chain connects TRBV5-6 to TRBJ1-5; D call uncertain. The CDR3 is 15 amino acids. The germline CDR1 and CDR2 sequences are SGHDT and YYEEEE. Trimming left V 0 bases short and J 6 bases short, with 13 bases between. In nucleotides, the CDR3 is TGTGCCAGCAGCTTGGGAGGGTCATCCGTTCAGCCCCAGCATTTT. This codes for CASSLGGSSVQPQHF.

A few counts support this clone. The chain combines TRBV7-9 with TRBJ2-3; TRBD2 matches 7 bases. The CDR3 loop spans 14 amino acids. Germline V gives CDR1 SEHNR, CDR2 FQNEAQ (reference sequence). V trimming: 9 bases; J trimming: 0 bases; junction bases outside the gene matches: 6. In nucleotides, the CDR3 is TGTGCCAGTCCAGGTAGCGGGAGCACAGATACGCAGTATTTT. Residues: CASPGSGSTDTQYF.

The CDR3 coding sequence is TGTGCTAGTGGCCGCACAGGGGGCCTAATTGCAGAGACCCAGTACTTC. Amino acid sequence: CASGRTGGLIAETQYF. The rearrangement links TRBV12-5 to TRBJ2-5, with TRBD1 identical over 9 bases. This CDR3 has 16 amino acids. V trimming: 6 bases; J trimming: 4 bases; junction bases outside the gene matches: 12. Germline values: CDR1 LGHNT, CDR2 FRNRAP.

The genes are TRBV6-1 and TRBJ2-3, with 7 bases aligning to TRBD1. CDR1 is MNHNS and CDR2 is SASEGT in the germline V gene. Trimming took 6 bases from V and 2 from J; bases not matched to a gene: 8. This CDR3 has 15 residues. The CDR3 DNA sequence: TGTGCCAGCAGCTGGGACAGCTTGGACACAGATACGCAGTATTTT. Its translation: CASSWDSLDTDTQYF.

This CDR3 reads CATSREWGEQETQYF. CDR3 DNA: TGTGCCACCAGCAGAGAGTGGGGAGAGCAAGAGACCCAGTACTTC. V usage is TRBV15 and J usage is TRBJ2-5; a weak D match, TRBD2 (5 bases). Germline CDR1 reads LNHNV; CDR2 reads YYDKDF (reference sequence). The CDR3 has 15 amino acids. Trimming took off 0 bases at V and 2 bases at J, with 10 bases between the two ends.